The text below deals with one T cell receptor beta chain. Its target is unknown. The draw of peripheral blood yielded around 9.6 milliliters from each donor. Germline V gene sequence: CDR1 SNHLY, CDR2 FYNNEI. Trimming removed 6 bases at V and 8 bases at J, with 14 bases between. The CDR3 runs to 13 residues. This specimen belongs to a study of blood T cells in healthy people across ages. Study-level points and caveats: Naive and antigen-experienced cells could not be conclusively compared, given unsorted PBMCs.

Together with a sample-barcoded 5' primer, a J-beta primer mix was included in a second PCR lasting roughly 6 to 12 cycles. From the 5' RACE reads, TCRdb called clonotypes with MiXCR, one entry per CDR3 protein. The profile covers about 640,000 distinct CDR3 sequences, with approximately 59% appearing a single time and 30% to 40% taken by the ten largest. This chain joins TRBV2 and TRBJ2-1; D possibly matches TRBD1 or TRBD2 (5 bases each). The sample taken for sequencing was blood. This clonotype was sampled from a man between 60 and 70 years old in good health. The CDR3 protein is CASRRGTGDEQFF. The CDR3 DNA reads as TGTGCCAGCAGAAGGGGAACCGGGGATGAGCAGTTCTTC.